This T cell receptor beta chain appears in the sequencing data of a study of blood T cell repertoires in COVID-19. This clone was seen a handful of times. The protocol was immunoSEQ multiplex PCR, while the TCRdb copy is restricted to in-frame clones and leaves out a portion. The table shows about 76,000 clones, with approximately 78% occurring only once. Germline CDR1 and CDR2: KGHSH and LQKENI. This CDR3 region has 17 residues. With 2 bases clipped from V and 7 bases from J, the junction kept 11 bases outside the gene matches. The chain employs TRBV18 and TRBJ1-6; TRBD1 matches at 7 bases. Sequencing was carried out using peripheral blood. This sequence was found in a woman aged 55 to 70 with acute or convalescent COVID-19. The CDR3, as DNA: TGTGCCAGCTCACCAACAGGGGCGGTTTCTTGGAATTCACCCCTCCACTTT. Translating it yields CASSPTGAVSWNSPLHF.